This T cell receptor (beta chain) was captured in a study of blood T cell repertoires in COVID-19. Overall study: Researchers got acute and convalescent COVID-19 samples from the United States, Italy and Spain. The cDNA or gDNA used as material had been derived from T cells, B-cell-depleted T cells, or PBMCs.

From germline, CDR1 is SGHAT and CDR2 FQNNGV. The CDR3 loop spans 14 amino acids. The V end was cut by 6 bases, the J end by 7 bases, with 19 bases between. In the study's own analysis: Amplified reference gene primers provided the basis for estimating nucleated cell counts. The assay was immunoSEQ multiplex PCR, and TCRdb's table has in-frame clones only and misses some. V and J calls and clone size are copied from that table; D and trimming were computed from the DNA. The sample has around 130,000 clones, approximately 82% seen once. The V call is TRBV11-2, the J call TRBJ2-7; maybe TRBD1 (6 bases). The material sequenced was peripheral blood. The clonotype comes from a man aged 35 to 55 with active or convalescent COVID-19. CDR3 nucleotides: TGTGCCAGCAGTCCCGACAGGCCCTTAGGAGAGCAGTACTTC. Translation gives CASSPDRPLGEQYF.